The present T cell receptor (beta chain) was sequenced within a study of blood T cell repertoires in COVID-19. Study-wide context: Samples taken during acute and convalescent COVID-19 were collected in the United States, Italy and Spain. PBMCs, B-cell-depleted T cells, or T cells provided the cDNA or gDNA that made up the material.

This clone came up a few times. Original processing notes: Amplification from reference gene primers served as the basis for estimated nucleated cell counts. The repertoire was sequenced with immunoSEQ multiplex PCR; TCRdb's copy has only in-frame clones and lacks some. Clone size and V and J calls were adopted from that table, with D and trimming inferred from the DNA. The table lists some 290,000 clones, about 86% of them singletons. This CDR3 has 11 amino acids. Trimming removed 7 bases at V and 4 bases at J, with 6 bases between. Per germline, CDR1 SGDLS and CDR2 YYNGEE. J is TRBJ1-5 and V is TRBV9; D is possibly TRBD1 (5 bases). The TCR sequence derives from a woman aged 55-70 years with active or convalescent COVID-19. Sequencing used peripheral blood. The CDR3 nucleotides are TGTGCCAGCGGGGCAAATCAGCCCCAGCATTTT. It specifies CASGANQPQHF.